The clone carrying this T cell receptor beta chain has only one observation. The data originate from a study of control samples from healthy donors and cancer patients. The V and J ends lost 1 base and 14 bases respectively, with 10 bases between them. Per germline, CDR1 SGDLS and CDR2 YYNGEE. There are 12 residues in the CDR3. Sequenced by immunoSEQ multiplex PCR; TCRdb stores in-frame clones only, minus some. The table records 150,000 to 200,000 clones, 90% of them present only once. The chain joins TRBV9 to TRBJ1-6, with D uncertain. Sample: blood. The receptor was derived from a woman aged 45 to 65 in good health. CDR3 bases: TGTGCCAGCAGCGTACGGGATGGGACCCTCCACTTT. Protein product: CASSVRDGTLHF. The variable domain in full, completed from reference TRBV9 and TRBJ1-6, reads DSGVTQTPKHLITATGQRVTLRCSPRSGDLSVYWYQQSLDQGLQFLIQYYNGEERAKGNILERFSAQQFPDLHSELNLSSLELGDSALYFCASSVRDGTLHFGNGTRLTVT.